The 15 T cell receptor beta chains below come from one sample, sequenced in a study of T cell changes during pregnancy in multiple sclerosis. TCRdb's table, derived via immunoSEQ multiplex PCR, lists solely in-frame clones and lacks some. The data contain over 100,000 clones, about 94% of them singletons. Material: peripheral blood, obtained in the third trimester of pregnancy. The receptors originated from a female donor with multiple sclerosis, enrolled in a pregnancy study.

The V and J genes are TRBV5-1 and TRBJ2-5, with no clear D. Germline assignment: CDR1 SGHRS and CDR2 YFSETQ. V was cut by 0 bases and J by 5 bases, with 11 bases left in between. The CDR3 has 14 residues. Written as DNA, the CDR3 is TGCGCCAGCAGCTTGGTTGGTCCTAGGGAGACCCAGTACTTC. It translates to CASSLVGPRETQYF.

This chain joins TRBV27 and TRBJ2-7, with a tentative D call TRBD1 (5 bases). Per germline, CDR1 MNHEY and CDR2 SMNVEV (reference sequence). CDR3 length: 16 residues. V was clipped by 2 bases and J by 2 bases, with 16 bases between them. The CDR3 reads CASSLRDRDKAYEQYF. DNA of the CDR3: TGTGCCAGCAGTTTAAGAGACAGAGATAAAGCCTACGAGCAGTACTTC.

The chain combines TRBV19 with TRBJ2-3; a weak D match, TRBD1 (5 bases). Germline V gene lookup returns CDR1 LNHDA and CDR2 SQIVND (reference sequence). The CDR3 has 14 residues. The V gene lost 6 bases and the J gene lost 0 bases, with 10 bases spanning the gap. The CDR3 bases are TGTGCCAGTAGGCAGCAGGGAAGCACAGATACGCAGTATTTT. Its translation is CASRQQGSTDTQYF. Full variable domain (missing parts from reference TRBV19 and TRBJ2-3): DGGITQSPKYLFRKEGQNVTLSCEQNLNHDAMYWYRQDPGQGLRLIYYSQIVNDFQKGDIAEGYSVSREKKESFPLTVTSAQKNPTAFYLCASRQQGSTDTQYFGPGTRLTVL.

J is TRBJ1-1 and V is TRBV7-9, with D possibly being TRBD1 (6 bases). Between the trimmed V and J ends, which lost 6 bases and 3 bases, there was a span of 14 bases. The germline CDR1 and CDR2 sequences are SEHNR and FQNEAQ (reference sequence). The CDR3 contains 14 residues. The CDR3 sequence is CASSPGGAHTEAFF. Written as DNA, the CDR3 is TGTGCCAGCAGTCCTGGGGGGGCGCACACTGAAGCTTTCTTT.

The chain couples TRBV28 to TRBJ2-1, with no clear D. Germline V gene lookup returns CDR1 MDHEN and CDR2 SYDVKM. The CDR3 sequence is 12 residues long. Trimming took 3 bases from V and 5 from J, leaving 5 bases between them. The CDR3: CASSFSDNEQFF. In DNA form, the CDR3 reads TGTGCCAGCAGTTTCTCTGACAATGAGCAGTTCTTC.

This chain connects TRBV6-5 to TRBJ2-6, with TRBD1 identical over 7 bases. The junction had 6 bases not matched to a gene; V was cut back by 4 bases and J by 3 bases. Germline V gives CDR1 MNHEY, CDR2 SVGAGI. This CDR3 spans 16 amino acids. The CDR3 reads CASSSSRGSGANVLTF. In DNA, the CDR3 is TGTGCCAGCAGTTCGAGCAGGGGGAGTGGGGCCAACGTCCTGACTTTC.

This clone was recorded only once. Other DNA sequences within the sample encode an identical CDR3. This chain uses TRBV5-1 with TRBJ1-1; D is ambiguous. The germline V gene has CDR1 SGHRS and CDR2 YFSETQ. V gave up 3 bases and J gave up 0 bases, with 6 bases separating them. This CDR3 region has 13 residues. DNA for the CDR3: TGCGCCAGCAGCTCCCAGATGAACACTGAAGCTTTCTTT. As protein: CASSSQMNTEAFF.

The chain combines TRBV28 with TRBJ2-7; D perhaps matches TRBD1 (5 bases). Trimming took 6 bases from V and 3 from J, leaving 18 bases between them. This CDR3 region has 15 residues. CDR1 and CDR2 (germline): MDHEN, SYDVKM. The CDR3 loop is CASSRRTLKIYEQYF. Written as DNA, the CDR3 is TGTGCCAGCAGCCGTCGGACACTCAAGATCTACGAGCAGTACTTC.

The chain carries TRBV19 and TRBJ2-7, with a tentative D call TRBD2 (5 bases). The CDR3 length is 12 residues. The V and J ends lost 3 bases and 2 bases respectively, with 5 bases between them. The germline V gene has CDR1 LNHDA and CDR2 SQIVND (reference sequence). The CDR3 loop reads CASSIGAYEQYF. Written as DNA, the CDR3 is TGTGCCAGTAGTATCGGGGCCTACGAGCAGTACTTC. The entire variable domain, with the rest obtained from reference TRBV19 and TRBJ2-7, is as follows: DGGITQSPKYLFRKEGQNVTLSCEQNLNHDAMYWYRQDPGQGLRLIYYSQIVNDFQKGDIAEGYSVSREKKESFPLTVTSAQKNPTAFYLCASSIGAYEQYFGPGTRLTVT.

This chain joins TRBV23-1 and TRBJ2-5, with a tentative D call TRBD1 (6 bases). TRBV23-1 is recorded as an ORF, its role being uncertain. This CDR3 is built from 14 residues. Trimming pared 4 bases from V and 5 bases from J, leaving 14 bases between. CDR3 region: CASSPPVDRETQYF. The CDR3 DNA sequence: TGCGCCAGCAGTCCTCCGGTCGACAGGGAGACCCAGTACTTC.

The rearrangement joins TRBV28 to TRBJ2-7, with D tentatively TRBD1 (5 bases). CDR1 and CDR2 from the germline V gene are MDHEN and SYDVKM. This CDR3 is built from 13 residues. V lost 7 bases and J 8 bases, leaving 18 bases between the germline ends. CDR3 in amino acids: CASMETATTQQYF. The CDR3 DNA sequence: TGTGCCAGCATGGAGACAGCTACTACGCAGCAGTACTTC.

The genes are TRBV5-1 and TRBJ2-5; 9 bases are shared with TRBD2. CDR3 length equals 15 residues. Germline loops: CDR1 SGHRS, CDR2 YFSETQ. The J segment lost 3 bases and the V segment lost 2 bases, leaving 5 bases of the junction unmatched. CDR3 loop: CASSFLLAGEETQYF. DNA for the CDR3: TGCGCCAGCAGCTTTTTGTTAGCGGGGGAAGAGACCCAGTACTTC. The whole variable domain, remainder taken from reference TRBV5-1 and TRBJ2-5, is KAGVTQTPRYLIKTRGQQVTLSCSPISGHRSVSWYQQTPGQGLQFLFEYFSETQRNKGNFPGRFSGRQFSNSRSEMNVSTLELGDSALYLCASSFLLAGEETQYFGPGTRLLVL.

The chain is built from TRBV28 and TRBJ2-7; 8 nucleotides match TRBD2. Germline CDR1 MDHEN, CDR2 SYDVKM. With V trimmed by 3 bases and J by 3 bases, 10 bases remained unmatched. This CDR3 spans 16 amino acids. The CDR3 region has the DNA TGTGCCAGCAGTTTGAATCTAGCGGGTCCGGGCTACGAGCAGTACTTC. Its translation: CASSLNLAGPGYEQYF.

V usage is TRBV5-1 and J usage is TRBJ2-2; the match to TRBD1 covers 8 bases. The CDR3 contains 14 residues. Unmatched junction bases numbered 4, after V lost 8 bases and J lost 1 base. CDR1 is SGHRS and CDR2 is YFSETQ in the germline V gene. CDR3 nucleotides: TGCGCCAGTAAAGGACAGGGGAACACCGGGGAGCTGTTTTTT. Its translation is CASKGQGNTGELFF.

V and J are TRBV28 and TRBJ2-2, with a possible D match to TRBD2 (6 bases). Per germline, CDR1 MDHEN and CDR2 SYDVKM. There are 15 residues in the CDR3. The V end lost 5 bases, the J end lost 5 bases, and 15 bases lay between the germline ends. DNA for the CDR3: TGTGCCAGCAGTCCTAGCGCCGATTCGACCGGGGAGCTGTTTTTT. Its protein product is CASSPSADSTGELFF.